The rows below give T cell receptor beta chains drawn from one sample of a study of PD-1 blockade in classical Hodgkin lymphoma. The repertoire was sequenced with immunoSEQ multiplex PCR; TCRdb's copy has only in-frame clones and lacks some. The table lists about 29,000 clones, 78% of them singletons. Source: peripheral blood mononuclear cells (PBMCs), taken before the second cycle of nivolumab. Receptors were obtained from a human donor with classical Hodgkin lymphoma. Each CDR3 is given with its conserved first and last residue. The D gene is left open where the match is weak. A row's size may be missing; if present it is once, few, many or a size class.

V	size	J	D	CDR3	DNA
TRBV19	NA	TRBJ2-6	NA	CATFGPPDTGANVLTF	TGTGCCACCTTTGGGCCTCCGGACACTGGGGCCAACGTCCTGACTTTC
TRBV19	few	TRBJ2-7	TRBD1	CASSSGQGRYEQYF	TGTGCCAGTAGCTCGGGACAGGGTCGGTACGAGCAGTACTTC
TRBV6-1	NA	TRBJ2-1	NA	CASRTRGNSYNEQFF	TGTGCCAGCAGGACCAGGGGCAACTCCTACAATGAGCAGTTCTTC
TRBV11-2	NA	TRBJ1-5	NA	CASSLGQLSNQPQHF	TGTGCCAGCAGCTTAGGACAGCTGAGCAATCAGCCCCAGCATTTT
TRBV7-9	NA	TRBJ2-5	TRBD2	CASSFPSGGNQETQYF	TGTGCCAGCAGCTTCCCTAGCGGGGGGAACCAAGAGACCCAGTACTTC
TRBV7-2	NA	TRBJ2-7	NA	CASTPGTYEQYF	TGTGCCAGCACCCCGGGGACCTACGAGCAGTACTTC
TRBV19	NA	TRBJ2-1	NA	CASSPDSPSYEQFF	TGTGCCAGTAGCCCTGACAGTCCGAGCTATGAGCAGTTCTTC
TRBV6-1	few	TRBJ1-1	TRBD1	CASSDGTGQYTEAFF	TGTGCCAGCAGTGACGGGACAGGGCAGTACACTGAAGCTTTCTTT
TRBV4-3	NA	TRBJ1-2	NA	CASSQDWGARLDGYTF	TGCGCCAGCAGCCAAGATTGGGGGGCGCGTCTTGATGGCTACACCTTC
TRBV6-5	NA	TRBJ2-3	TRBD2	CASGRGRQATDTQYF	TGTGCCAGCGGGAGGGGACGGCAGGCCACAGATACGCAGTATTTT
TRBV9	few	TRBJ2-2	NA	CASSVEGGELFF	TGTGCCAGCAGCGTCGAAGGCGGGGAGCTGTTTTTT
TRBV18	once	TRBJ2-5	NA	CASSPPVAETQYF	TGTGCCAGCTCACCACCGGTAGCAGAGACCCAGTACTTC
TRBV18	NA	TRBJ2-6	NA	CASSPETAGANVLTF	TGTGCCAGCTCACCAGAGACAGCTGGGGCCAACGTCCTGACTTTC
TRBV10-3	NA	TRBJ1-1	NA	CAISAGSDTEAFF	TGTGCCATCAGTGCAGGGTCGGACACTGAAGCTTTCTTT
TRBV7-9	few	TRBJ2-1	NA	CASSLARGADEQFF	TGTGCCAGCAGCTTAGCGCGGGGTGCCGATGAGCAGTTCTTC
TRBV10-3	NA	TRBJ1-1	NA	CAVTMGENTEAFF	TGTGCCGTAACGATGGGCGAGAACACTGAAGCTTTCTTT
TRBV6-6	once	TRBJ1-1	TRBD1	CASSIGQGGAFF	TGTGCCAGCAGCATTGGACAGGGTGGAGCTTTCTTT
TRBV6-5	NA	TRBJ1-2	NA	CASSLTLEGRYGYTF	TGTGCCAGCAGTTTAACCCTGGAGGGTCGCTATGGCTACACCTTC
TRBV7-3	few	TRBJ1-1	NA	CASSLGRNTEAFF	TGTGCCAGCAGCTTAGGCAGGAACACTGAAGCTTTCTTT
TRBV2	NA	TRBJ1-2	NA	CASSGQGDGYTF	TGTGCCAGCAGTGGTCAGGGCGATGGGTACACCTTC
TRBV18	NA	TRBJ1-5	NA	CARTGPQRSNQPQHF	TGTGCCAGGACGGGTCCCCAAAGAAGCAATCAGCCCCAGCATTTT
TRBV7-2	once	TRBJ1-5	TRBD1	CASSLVGGTAVNQPQHF	TGTGCCAGCAGCTTAGTGGGGGGGACAGCTGTTAATCAGCCCCAGCATTTT
TRBV2	once	TRBJ2-5	NA	CASSYDSETQYF	TGTGCCAGCAGTTACGACAGCGAGACCCAGTACTTC
TRBV4-2	NA	TRBJ2-3	NA	CASSQGGILTDTQYF	TGTGCCAGCAGCCAAGGAGGGATTCTTACAGATACGCAGTATTTT
TRBV18	NA	TRBJ1-1	NA	CASSPPSQGNTEAFF	TGTGCCAGCTCACCACCATCCCAGGGAAACACTGAAGCTTTCTTT
TRBV18	NA	TRBJ2-6	TRBD2	CASSPLASGGSFGANVLTF	TGTGCCAGCTCACCACTCGCTAGCGGGGGTTCGTTTGGGGCCAACGTCCTGACTTTC
TRBV7-6	NA	TRBJ2-7	TRBD1	CASSLETGTASYEQYF	TGTGCCAGCAGCTTAGAAACCGGGACAGCTTCCTACGAGCAGTACTTC
TRBV7-2	NA	TRBJ2-2	NA	CASSRRTDYTGELFF	TGTGCCAGCAGCCGTAGGACTGATTACACCGGGGAGCTGTTTTTT
TRBV7-2	few	TRBJ2-1	NA	CASSLLDSSYNEQFF	TGTGCCAGCAGCTTACTCGACAGCTCCTACAATGAGCAGTTCTTC
TRBV19	NA	TRBJ1-1	TRBD1	CASSPQTGALGEAFF	TGTGCCAGTTCCCCTCAGACAGGGGCCCTTGGTGAAGCTTTCTTT
TRBV5-4	once	TRBJ1-1	NA	CASGRVDTEAFF	TGTGCCAGCGGGAGGGTTGACACTGAAGCTTTCTTT